This T cell receptor (beta chain) was retrieved from a study of cytomegalovirus exposure and HLA in healthy donors. Each donor was nominally healthy when sampled (though unrecorded immune exposures were likely). Study findings and constraints: A later analysis, which compared TCR beta chains of equal frequency, found the HLA-associated ones more clonally expanded. Upon later analysis, TCR association rates were observed to vary by HLA locus, being highest for DRB1 and lowest for HLA-C. Roughly even sequencing depth across donors was the assumption behind the presence/absence analyses.

In the case of this clone: What it binds is unknown.

PCR was performed using 60 Vbeta and 13 Jbeta primers. Using immunoSEQ multiplex PCR, the repertoire was profiled, and TCRdb retains in-frame clones only, with some absent. This repertoire shows roughly 120,000 clones, approximately 77% found once; its top ten account for about 5%. From germline, CDR1 is LNHDA and CDR2 SQIVND (reference sequence). Unmatched junction bases numbered 5, after V lost 5 bases and J lost 0 bases. The CDR3 extends over 16 amino acids. The chain is built from TRBV19 and TRBJ1-5; 9 nucleotides line up with TRBD1. The origin of this receptor is a man aged 45-65 years in good health and CMV-seropositive. The sequencing input was PBMCs. This CDR3 is CASSRDRATSNQPQHF. The CDR3 nucleotides are TGTGCCAGTAGTCGGGACAGGGCGACTAGCAATCAGCCCCAGCATTTT.